The 32 T cell receptor beta chains below were found in one sample sequenced in a study of OX40 agonist ivuxolimab in advanced cancers. This table comes from immunoSEQ multiplex PCR, and its TCRdb copy is limited to in-frame clones, with some not included. The sample yields tens of thousands of clones, about 84% seen once. The sequencing used CD4+ or CD8+ T cells sorted from blood, collected in a trial of the OX40 agonist ivuxolimab. All receptors come from an adult with an advanced solid tumor such as melanoma, head and neck, liver or kidney cancer.

The gene calls are TRBV7-9 and TRBJ1-5; D may be TRBD1 (5 bases). The germline V gene has CDR1 SEHNR and CDR2 FQNEAQ (reference sequence). The CDR3 runs to 13 residues. The ends were cut back, 6 bases at V and 3 bases at J, with 9 bases in the middle. CDR3 in DNA: TGTGCCAGCAGGGAACAGGACAATCAGCCCCAGCATTTT. Protein: CASREQDNQPQHF.

This sequence joins TRBV15 and TRBJ2-7; 8 bases map to TRBD1. With V trimmed by 0 bases and J by 5 bases, 9 bases remained unmatched. CDR1 is LNHNV, CDR2 YYDKDF, per germline (reference sequence). This CDR3 comprises 16 residues. This CDR3 reads CATSRDFPGQGDEQYF. The CDR3 DNA sequence: TGTGCCACCAGCAGAGATTTTCCCGGACAGGGAGACGAGCAGTACTTC. Full variable domain (rest looked up from reference TRBV15 and TRBJ2-7): DAMVIQNPRYQVTQFGKPVTLSCSQTLNHNVMYWYQQKSSQAPKLLFHYYDKDFNNEADTPDNFQSRRPNTSFCFLDIRSPGLGDTAMYLCATSRDFPGQGDEQYFGPGTRLTVT.

The chain recombines TRBV30 with TRBJ2-5; TRBD1 matches at 10 bases. Germline CDR1 GTSNPN, CDR2 SVGIG (reference sequence). The ends lost 3 bases at V and 4 bases at J; junction bases unmatched: 5. The CDR3 has 14 residues. DNA of the CDR3: TGTGCCTGGAGCTGGACAGGGGGGGCAGAGACCCAGTACTTC. Protein sequence: CAWSWTGGAETQYF.

This sequence joins TRBV9 and TRBJ2-3, with unresolved D. The length of the CDR3 is 14 residues. Looked up from germline, CDR1 is SGDLS and CDR2 is YYNGEE. Trimming cost V 2 bases and J 3 bases, with 10 bases left between them. CDR3 protein: CASSVGSGTDTQYF. DNA for the CDR3: TGTGCCAGCAGCGTGGGGTCTGGGACAGATACGCAGTATTTT.

The chain has TRBV7-3 and TRBJ2-3; a possible D gene is TRBD2 (5 bases). The CDR3 runs 16 residues. Germline values: CDR1 SGHTA, CDR2 FQGTGA. Trimming stripped 5 bases from V and 0 bases from J, with 15 bases between. CDR3 residues: CASSARPAESTDTQYF. DNA of the CDR3: TGTGCCAGCAGCGCGCGGCCAGCGGAAAGCACAGATACGCAGTATTTT.

The V and J genes are TRBV30 and TRBJ2-7; D unclear. V was cut by 0 bases and J by 3 bases, with 12 bases left in between. The germline V gene has CDR1 GTSNPN and CDR2 SVGIG (reference sequence). The length of the CDR3 is 14 residues. The CDR3 DNA follows: TGTGCCTGGAGTGTAAACGTAGGAGTCTACGAGCAGTACTTC. Its translation: CAWSVNVGVYEQYF.

The CDR3 is CASSSDRVGVYEQYF. CDR3 bases: TGTGCCAGCAGCTCCGACAGGGTGGGCGTCTACGAGCAGTACTTC. The rearrangement uses TRBV7-8 and TRBJ2-7; TRBD1 aligns across 7 bases. CDR3 length: 15 residues. Germline lookup yields CDR1 SGHVS and CDR2 FQNEAQ. The junction had 9 bases not matched to a gene; V was cut back by 4 bases and J by 3 bases.

The V and J genes are TRBV11-2 and TRBJ2-7; the D gene is possibly TRBD2 (5 bases). The V gene's germline CDR1 is SGHAT and CDR2 FQNNGV. The CDR3 is made up of 13 amino acids. V was trimmed by 1 base and J by 7 bases, leaving 11 bases between them. The CDR3, as DNA: TGTGCCAGCAGCTTAGTTCGGAGGCGGGAGCAGTACTTC. This translates into CASSLVRRREQYF.

This clone has only one observation. The gene calls are TRBV5-4 and TRBJ2-2; a weak D match, TRBD2 (6 bases). From germline, CDR1 is SGHNT and CDR2 YYREEE (reference sequence). This CDR3 has 16 residues. V lost 4 bases and J 5 bases, leaving 18 bases between the germline ends. CDR3 loop: CASSHSRSGRTGELFF. The CDR3 coding sequence is TGTGCCAGCAGCCATTCCCGTTCCGGGAGAACCGGGGAGCTGTTTTTT. Complete variable domain (other parts from reference TRBV5-4 and TRBJ2-2): ETGVTQSPTHLIKTRGQQVTLRCSSQSGHNTVSWYQQALGQGPQFIFQYYREEENGRGNFPPRFSGLQFPNYSSELNVNALELDDSALYLCASSHSRSGRTGELFFGEGSRLTVL.

V gene TRBV15 combines with J gene TRBJ2-1; 12 nucleotides agree with TRBD2. CDR3 length: 17 residues. With V trimmed by 8 bases and J by 5 bases, 13 bases remained unmatched. CDR1 and CDR2 from the germline V gene are LNHNV and YYDKDF (reference sequence). The CDR3 protein is CATSHTTSGRKDNEQFF. CDR3 sequence (DNA): TGTGCCACCTCCCACACGACTAGCGGGAGAAAAGACAATGAGCAGTTCTTC.

This chain joins TRBV6-5 and TRBJ1-5, with 7 bases aligning to TRBD1. The V segment lost 6 bases and the J segment 0 bases; nucleotides outside the gene matches: 5. The CDR3 loop spans 15 amino acids. From germline, CDR1 is MNHEY and CDR2 SVGAGI. The CDR3 coding sequence is TGTGCCAGCAGCTCGGGACAGTATAGCAATCAGCCCCAGCATTTT. Amino acid sequence: CASSSGQYSNQPQHF.

A note on this clone: A read error may account for a junction end that differs from germline. The rearrangement joins TRBV12-5 to TRBJ2-7; D gene ambiguous. CDR1 and CDR2 (germline): LGHNT, FRNRAP. CDR3 size: 12 residues. This chain's CDR3 is CASGPRTDEPNF. Written as DNA, the CDR3 is TGTGCTAGTGGTCCGCGGACGGATGAACCGAACTTC.

There are a few counts of this clone. The genes are TRBV4-1 and TRBJ2-5; D is unresolved. V shed 1 base and J shed 2 bases, with 11 bases lying between them. The germline gives CDR1 MGHRA, CDR2 YSYEKL. CDR3 length: 15 amino acids. DNA for the CDR3: TGCGCCAGCAGCCAAGGGGTTATTGGGCAAGAGACCCAGTACTTC. Translating it yields CASSQGVIGQETQYF.

J is TRBJ2-2 and V is TRBV7-6; 9 positions match TRBD2. This CDR3 region has 15 residues. Germline V gives CDR1 SGHVS, CDR2 FNYEAQ. V was pared by 5 bases and J by 4 bases, with 5 bases of the junction left unmatched. CDR3 protein: CASSRLAAVTGELFF. CDR3 sequence (DNA): TGTGCCAGCAGCAGACTAGCGGCGGTCACCGGGGAGCTGTTTTTT. Filled out from reference TRBV7-6 and TRBJ2-2, the complete variable domain reads GAGVSQSPRYKVTKRGQDVALRCDPISGHVSLYWYRQALGQGPEFLTYFNYEAQQDKSGLPNDRFSAERPEGSISTLTIQRTEQRDSAMYRCASSRLAAVTGELFFGEGSRLTVL.

The J gene is TRBJ2-3, the V gene TRBV5-3; the D gene is possibly TRBD1 (6 bases). TRBV5-3 is recorded as an ORF, its role being uncertain. The CDR3 runs 15 residues. V shed 9 bases and J shed 2 bases, with 19 bases lying between them. CDR3 in DNA: TGTGCCATCGGCAGGGGCCTTTGGTACACAGATACGCAGTATTTT. Protein: CAIGRGLWYTDTQYF.

V usage is TRBV16 and J usage is TRBJ2-1; D is uncertain. Deletions cut 4 bases from V and 5 bases from J, with 6 bases between. From germline, CDR1 is KGHSY and CDR2 FQNENV. The CDR3 has 12 amino acids. For the CDR3, the DNA is TGTGCCAGCAGCCCGAGCAACAATGAGCAGTTCTTC. Residues: CASSPSNNEQFF.

The chain links TRBV5-1 to TRBJ2-7; TRBD1 agrees at 7 bases. This CDR3 contains 15 residues. CDR1 and CDR2 from the germline V gene are SGHRS and YFSETQ. Trimming cost V 1 base and J 7 bases; bases outside gene matches: 11. CDR3 sequence reads: CASSLSGTAVGEQYF. CDR3 bases: TGCGCCAGCAGCTTGAGTGGGACAGCGGTGGGGGAGCAGTACTTC.

V gene TRBV4-2 combines with J gene TRBJ2-1; 11 bases agree with TRBD2. Germline V gene lookup returns CDR1 LGHNA and CDR2 YNFKEQ. V shed 0 bases, J shed 9 bases, and the junction held 13 bases outside the gene matches. The CDR3 totals 18 residues. CDR3 in DNA: TGTGCCAGCAGCCAAGATTTACTTTCGACTAGCGGGAAATTTGAGCAGTTCTTC. This gives the protein CASSQDLLSTSGKFEQFF.

V and J are TRBV5-6 and TRBJ1-5; a weak D match, TRBD1 (5 bases). The CDR3 is 14 residues long. In germline, CDR1 is SGHDT, CDR2 YYEEEE. Trimming removed 3 bases from V and 5 bases from J, with 12 bases in between. This CDR3 is CASSYQGFYQPQHF. Here the CDR3 DNA reads TGTGCCAGCAGCTACCAGGGTTTCTATCAGCCCCAGCATTTT.

This clone is termed medium-sized. As the CDR3 is not closed by the conserved phenylalanine or tryptophan, this likely results from a read error. The limits of the CDR3 on the DNA are not certain, so only TCRdb's listed CDR3 is given. The J gene is TRBJ1-4, the V gene TRBV1; TRBD1 was called by the table and not checked on the DNA. TRBV1 is a documented pseudogene. The CDR3 contains 10 residues when both ends are counted. The CDR3 sequence: CTSNHRQVST.

The chain joins TRBV30 to TRBJ2-3; a possible D gene is TRBD1 (5 bases). The CDR3 totals 14 residues. Germline assignment: CDR1 GTSNPN and CDR2 SVGIG (reference sequence). V lost 5 bases and J 0 bases, leaving 12 bases between the germline ends. The CDR3 is CAWSAGPSTDTQYF. The CDR3 DNA is TGTGCCTGGTCGGCAGGGCCTAGCACAGATACGCAGTATTTT.

This chain links TRBV7-9 with TRBJ2-1; 10 bases fit TRBD2. CDR1 and CDR2 (germline): SEHNR, FQNEAQ (reference sequence). Unmatched junction bases numbered 6, after V lost 3 bases and J lost 7 bases. This CDR3 comprises 15 residues. CDR3: CASSFGTSAENEQFF. In DNA form, the CDR3 reads TGTGCCAGCAGCTTTGGGACTAGCGCCGAAAATGAGCAGTTCTTC.

V usage is TRBV9 and J usage is TRBJ1-3; the D is unclear. The CDR3 has 14 residues. Germline V gene lookup returns CDR1 SGDLS and CDR2 YYNGEE. Between the trimmed V and J ends, which lost 4 bases and 0 bases, there was a span of 8 bases. In DNA form, the CDR3 reads TGTGCCAGCAGCTTAGCCGGCTCTGGAAACACCATATATTTT. It codes for CASSLAGSGNTIYF.

The V gene is TRBV2, the J gene TRBJ2-6; the match to TRBD2 covers 10 bases. J gave up 0 bases and V 2 bases, and 7 bases lay outside the gene matches. This CDR3 is built from 19 residues. Per germline, CDR1 SNHLY and CDR2 FYNNEI. CDR3: CASSEWVAGGPSGANVLTF. CDR3 nucleotide sequence: TGTGCCAGCAGTGAATGGGTAGCGGGAGGACCCTCTGGGGCCAACGTCCTGACTTTC.

CDR3 DNA sequence: TGTGCCGTTCAGGGGCTCCGGAGTTCTGGGGCCAACGTCCTGACTTTC. It specifies CAVQGLRSSGANVLTF. The chain has TRBV6-4 and TRBJ2-6; D is perhaps TRBD1 (6 bases). The CDR3 covers 16 residues. Germline V CDR1 and CDR2: MRHNA, SNTAGT. The V gene lost 11 bases and the J gene lost 1 base, with 18 bases spanning the gap.

The genes are TRBV28 and TRBJ1-5; D remains unclear. V shed 2 bases and J shed 4 bases, with 6 bases lying between them. This CDR3 spans 13 amino acids. Germline CDR1 is MDHEN and CDR2 is SYDVKM. The CDR3 sequence is CASSLLGNQPQHF. Here the CDR3 DNA reads TGTGCCAGCAGTTTACTTGGAAATCAGCCCCAGCATTTT.

This rearrangement joins TRBV9 to TRBJ2-2; D not resolved. Trimming removed 0 bases at V and 4 bases at J, with 7 bases between. This CDR3 contains 14 residues. The germline V gene encodes CDR1 SGDLS and CDR2 YYNGEE. The CDR3 nucleotides read TGTGCCAGCAGCGTAGGGGGTGGCACCGGGGAGCTGTTTTTT. This encodes CASSVGGGTGELFF.

The CDR3 loop is CASSEGGEQFF. CDR3 DNA: TGTGCCAGCAGTGAGGGGGGTGAGCAGTTCTTC. The chain couples TRBV2 to TRBJ2-1, with D perhaps matching TRBD2 (6 bases). The CDR3 runs to 11 residues. Germline CDR1 is SNHLY and CDR2 is FYNNEI. V was clipped by 3 bases and J by 9 bases, with 6 bases between them.

The rearrangement links TRBV19 to TRBJ2-3; TRBD2 matches 7 bases. After removal of 4 bases from V and 3 bases from J, the junction contained 10 bases not matched to a gene. The germline V gene has CDR1 LNHDA and CDR2 SQIVND (reference sequence). The CDR3 is 16 residues long. Here the CDR3 DNA reads TGTGCCAGTAGTACCGACCGACTAGCAGGAACAGATACGCAGTATTTT. It is translated as CASSTDRLAGTDTQYF. Supplemented by reference TRBV19 and TRBJ2-3, the full variable domain reads DGGITQSPKYLFRKEGQNVTLSCEQNLNHDAMYWYRQDPGQGLRLIYYSQIVNDFQKGDIAEGYSVSREKKESFPLTVTSAQKNPTAFYLCASSTDRLAGTDTQYFGPGTRLTVL.

For the CDR3, the DNA is TGTGCCAGCGGACAGGGTAACTACGAGCAGTACTTC. As protein: CASGQGNYEQYF. The chain combines TRBV6-1 with TRBJ2-7; 8 nucleotides agree with TRBD1. There are 12 residues in the CDR3. Germline CDR1 and CDR2: MNHNS and SASEGT. Trimming at V came to 8 bases and at J to 3 bases, leaving 3 bases not matched to a gene.

The V gene is TRBV7-3, the J gene TRBJ2-2; TRBD1 aligns across 8 bases. Trimming removed 3 bases from V and 5 bases from J; junction bases left unmatched: 8. This CDR3 has 16 amino acids. Germline loops: CDR1 SGHTA, CDR2 FQGTGA. The CDR3 DNA follows: TGTGCCAGCAGCTTGGGGACAGGCCCGGGGACCGGGGAGCTGTTTTTT. Amino acids: CASSLGTGPGTGELFF.

The chain links TRBV4-1 to TRBJ2-7; D perhaps matches TRBD1 (5 bases). Germline V gene data show CDR1 as MGHRA and CDR2 as YSYEKL. The CDR3 sequence is 14 residues long. Deletions cut 0 bases from V and 4 bases from J, with 10 bases between. The CDR3 here is CASSQEVSGYEQYF. As DNA, the CDR3 is TGCGCCAGCAGCCAAGAAGTATCAGGGTACGAGCAGTACTTC.